The 27 T cell receptor beta chains reported below all come from one sample, sequenced in a study of shared clonotypes between healthy human individuals. Method: immunoSEQ multiplex PCR; TCRdb's copy keeps in-frame clones and lacks some. The sample shows about 2 million clones, 90% to 95% of them seen only once. Sequenced: naive CD4+ T cells sorted from blood. Subset defined: CD45RA+ positively selected. The receptor source for this set is a man younger than 30 in good health.

This chain uses TRBV18 with TRBJ2-7; no reliable D call. Germline V gene lookup returns CDR1 KGHSH and CDR2 LQKENI. The length of the CDR3 is 14 residues. V dropped 5 bases and J dropped 3 bases, with 14 bases sitting between them. The chain's CDR3 is CASSYLEKNYEQYF. The DNA of the CDR3 is TGTGCCAGCTCATACCTGGAGAAAAACTACGAGCAGTACTTC.

The chain joins TRBV19 to TRBJ2-5, with 10 bases lining up with TRBD1. The CDR3 extends over 15 amino acids. J was trimmed by 4 bases and V by 5 bases; bases with no gene match: 7. Germline CDR1 reads LNHDA; CDR2 reads SQIVND (reference sequence). The CDR3 DNA reads TGTGCCAGTAGTCTCGGGACAGGGGTTTTAGAGACCCAGTACTTC. Translation gives CASSLGTGVLETQYF.

The sample holds one count of this clone. The rearrangement links TRBV14 to TRBJ2-3, with 13 bases aligning to TRBD2. The CDR3 has 20 amino acids. Unmatched junction bases numbered 17, after V lost 5 bases and J lost 3 bases. CDR1 and CDR2 (germline): SGHDN, FVKESK. The CDR3 nucleotides read TGTGCCAGCAGCGATACAGGGACCTTGGGACTAGCGGGGAAGACAGATACGCAGTATTTT. Protein sequence: CASSDTGTLGLAGKTDTQYF.

The V gene is TRBV7-2, the J gene TRBJ2-7; 9 bases line up with TRBD1. V was pared by 4 bases and J by 5 bases, with 12 bases of the junction left unmatched. CDR1 and CDR2 (germline): SGHTA, FQGNSA. The CDR3 totals 16 residues. CDR3 in amino acids: CASSSLGTGRRHEQYF. The DNA of the CDR3 is TGTGCCAGCAGCTCTTTAGGGACAGGGAGGAGGCACGAGCAGTACTTC.

The rearrangement uses TRBV5-1 and TRBJ2-1; 13 nucleotides agree with TRBD2. Germline V gene sequence: CDR1 SGHRS, CDR2 YFSETQ. The CDR3 totals 16 residues. V lost 3 bases, J lost 5 bases, and 5 bases stayed unmatched. CDR3 DNA sequence: TGCGCCAGCAGCTCCGGACTAGCGGGAGCGAACAATGAGCAGTTCTTC. Translating it yields CASSSGLAGANNEQFF.

V usage is TRBV30 and J usage is TRBJ2-3; TRBD2 matches at 9 bases. Unmatched junction bases numbered 6, after V lost 7 bases and J lost 4 bases. The CDR3 has 13 amino acids. Germline assignment: CDR1 GTSNPN and CDR2 SVGIG (reference sequence). This CDR3 is CASPGLAPDTQYF. CDR3 coding DNA: TGTGCCTCACCGGGACTAGCACCAGATACGCAGTATTTT.

The chain links TRBV19 to TRBJ2-3; 10 bases match TRBD1. V lost 7 bases, J lost 6 bases, and 7 bases stayed unmatched. The CDR3 has 14 residues. Germline V gene lookup returns CDR1 LNHDA and CDR2 SQIVND (reference sequence). Here the CDR3 DNA reads TGTGCCAGTAAGGGACAGGGGAAGGACGATACGCAGTATTTT. Its protein product is CASKGQGKDDTQYF.

V and J are TRBV12-2 and TRBJ2-5; the D call in the table, TRBD1, was not verified against the DNA. TRBV12-2 counts as a pseudogene. The CDR3 length is 16 residues. CDR3 sequence reads: CASRLVGQGGQETQYF. CDR3 in DNA: TGTGCAAGTCGCTTAGTAGGACAGGGTGGGCAAGAGACCCAGTACTTC.

DNA of the CDR3: TGTGCCAGCAGCGGGTTTGGTCCTGCGAACACCGGGGAGCTGTTTTTT. This encodes CASSGFGPANTGELFF. The V call is TRBV5-4, the J call TRBJ2-2; unclear D gene. Germline CDR1 is SGHNT and CDR2 is YYREEE (reference sequence). V was trimmed by 4 bases and J by 0 bases, leaving 13 bases between them. The CDR3 has 16 amino acids.

The chain recombines TRBV11-2 with TRBJ2-5, with 11 nucleotides matching TRBD2. Germline CDR1 and CDR2: SGHAT and FQNNGV. The length of the CDR3 is 13 residues. The junction had 4 bases not matched to a gene; V was cut back by 4 bases and J by 9 bases. Written as DNA, the CDR3 is TGTGCCAGCAGCTCGACTAGCGGGACGGCCCAGTACTTC. It yields the protein CASSSTSGTAQYF.

The chain is built from TRBV10-1 and TRBJ2-2; 9 nucleotides align to TRBD1. Germline V gives CDR1 WNHNN, CDR2 SYGVQD (reference sequence). This CDR3 has 14 amino acids. After removal of 6 bases from V and 6 bases from J, the junction contained 5 bases not matched to a gene. The CDR3 nucleotides are TGCGCCAGCAGGGAGGGACAGGGACCCGGGGAGCTGTTTTTT. The encoded protein is CASREGQGPGELFF.

The rearrangement uses TRBV2 and TRBJ2-3; D remains unclear. The ends were cut back, 4 bases at V and 1 base at J, with 6 bases in the middle. Germline CDR1 reads SNHLY; CDR2 reads FYNNEI. The CDR3 is 13 residues long. For the CDR3, the DNA is TGTGCCAGCAGTGGAATCGGCACAGATACGCAGTATTTT. It encodes CASSGIGTDTQYF.

This clone has just a few counts. Other DNA sequences in this sample translate to the same CDR3. The chain recombines TRBV9 with TRBJ2-7; no definite D call. The CDR3 has 13 residues. Trimming removed 0 bases from V and 0 bases from J, with 4 bases in between. The germline gives CDR1 SGDLS, CDR2 YYNGEE. The CDR3 region has the DNA TGTGCCAGCAGCGTAGGGCCCTCCTACGAGCAGTACTTC. This codes for CASSVGPSYEQYF.

The chain carries TRBV19 and TRBJ1-6; 8 positions agree with TRBD1. Trimming removed 5 bases from V and 6 bases from J; junction bases left unmatched: 15. Germline CDR1 and CDR2: LNHDA and SQIVND (reference sequence). The CDR3 is 18 amino acids. The CDR3 region has the DNA TGTGCCAGTAGTGCACTTCGACAGGGGAGGCCAGGTAATTCACCCCTCCACTTT. It is translated as CASSALRQGRPGNSPLHF.

The chain recombines TRBV10-3 with TRBJ1-5, with D tentatively TRBD1 (6 bases). The CDR3 is 14 amino acids. The V gene's germline CDR1 is ENHRY and CDR2 SYGVKD. V was cut by 3 bases and J by 8 bases, with 14 bases left in between. Here the CDR3 DNA reads TGTGCCATCAGTGATGGGGGTAAGGGGGAGCCCCAGCATTTT. Protein sequence: CAISDGGKGEPQHF.

Regarding this clone: Within the sample, other DNA sequences also encode this same CDR3. This rearrangement joins TRBV6-1 to TRBJ1-5, with D possibly being TRBD1 (6 bases). V was clipped by 6 bases and J by 2 bases, with 14 bases between them. CDR3 size: 15 residues. The germline V gene encodes CDR1 MNHNS and CDR2 SASEGT. CDR3 sequence: CASRETGSGNQPQHF. The CDR3 DNA is TGTGCCAGCAGAGAGACAGGATCGGGCAATCAGCCCCAGCATTTT.

This chain joins TRBV2 and TRBJ2-5; no definite D call. V was clipped by 4 bases and J by 0 bases, with 12 bases between them. CDR1 is SNHLY and CDR2 is FYNNEI in the germline V gene. The CDR3 totals 15 residues. The CDR3 region has the DNA TGTGCCAGCAGTGGAAGGTCGGGCTACCAAGAGACCCAGTACTTC. Its translation is CASSGRSGYQETQYF.

This chain connects TRBV11-3 to TRBJ1-1; 7 nucleotides align to TRBD1. Germline V CDR1 and CDR2: SGHNT, YENEEA. The J segment lost 5 bases and the V segment lost 6 bases, leaving 6 bases of the junction unmatched. This CDR3 comprises 13 residues. DNA of the CDR3: TGTGCCAGCAGAAAGCAGGGGGAGACTGAAGCTTTCTTT. It specifies CASRKQGETEAFF.

The chain joins TRBV7-2 to TRBJ1-2; possibly TRBD1 for D (6 bases). The germline CDR1 and CDR2 sequences are SGHTA and FQGNSA. Trimming pared 6 bases from V and 5 bases from J, leaving 22 bases between. This CDR3 region has 16 residues. The CDR3 is CASRGGHPNELYGYTF. The CDR3 DNA is TGTGCCAGCAGGGGGGGACACCCGAATGAACTATATGGCTACACCTTC.

V usage is TRBV6-1 and J usage is TRBJ1-4, with no clear D. The germline V gene has CDR1 MNHNS and CDR2 SASEGT. CDR3 length: 15 residues. The V gene lost 0 bases and the J gene lost 1 base, with 6 bases spanning the gap. The CDR3: CASSEAALTNEKLFF. In nucleotides, the CDR3 is TGTGCCAGCAGTGAAGCGGCCTTAACTAATGAAAAACTGTTTTTT.

A single count supports this clone. This chain joins TRBV4-3 and TRBJ2-7; 9 bases align to TRBD2. With 1 base clipped from V and 7 bases from J, the junction kept 8 bases outside the gene matches. Germline V lookup: CDR1 LGHNA, CDR2 YSLEER. CDR3 length: 15 residues. CDR3 coding DNA: TGCGCCAGCAGCCAAGTTGTAGCGGGAGTGGGTGAGCAGTACTTC. Amino acid sequence: CASSQVVAGVGEQYF.

The genes are TRBV27 and TRBJ1-1, with TRBD1 matching 9 bases. CDR3 size: 17 residues. Per the germline V gene, CDR1 is MNHEY and CDR2 is SMNVEV (reference sequence). J lost 0 bases, V lost 4 bases, and 9 bases had no gene match. The DNA for the CDR3 is TGTGCCAGCAGTTCTACCACCGGGACAGGGTTGAACACTGAAGCTTTCTTT. It translates to CASSSTTGTGLNTEAFF.

This clone came up once. The chain is built from TRBV5-4 and TRBJ2-5; no definite D call. Germline lookup yields CDR1 SGHNT and CDR2 YYREEE (reference sequence). Trimming took 3 bases from V and 4 from J, leaving 10 bases between them. The CDR3 contains 13 residues. CDR3 in DNA: TGTGCCAGCAGCTCGCTCCCTCGAGAGACCCAGTACTTC. Translating it yields CASSSLPRETQYF.

Only a few counts were recorded for this clone. The chain combines TRBV10-2 with TRBJ2-3; D remains ambiguous. The CDR3 is made up of 12 amino acids. CDR1 and CDR2 from the germline V gene are WSHSY and SAAADI. Trimming left V 5 bases short and J 6 bases short, with 9 bases between. CDR3 sequence: CASSIAHDTQYF. DNA of the CDR3: TGCGCCAGCAGTATAGCCCACGATACGCAGTATTTT.

The chain recombines TRBV25-1 with TRBJ2-7, with D possibly matching TRBD1 (5 bases). CDR1 and CDR2 from the germline V gene are MGHDK and SYGVNS. Trimming removed 4 bases from V and 8 bases from J, with 15 bases in between. CDR3 length equals 13 residues. This CDR3 reads CASSVTDSTKQYF. The DNA for the CDR3 is TGTGCCAGCAGTGTGACAGATTCTACGAAGCAGTACTTC.

Worth noting for this clone: Different DNA sequences within this sample yield the same CDR3. The V gene is TRBV6-5, the J gene TRBJ1-1, with D possibly being TRBD1 (6 bases). The V end lost 5 bases, the J end lost 3 bases, and 10 bases lay between the germline ends. Germline V CDR1 and CDR2: MNHEY, SVGAGI. This CDR3 is 13 amino acids long. The CDR3, as DNA: TGTGCCAGCAGTAGTCCAGGGGACACTGAAGCTTTCTTT. Encoded protein: CASSSPGDTEAFF.

The chain joins TRBV5-1 to TRBJ2-3; tentatively, D is TRBD1 (6 bases). V lost 4 bases and J lost 2, with 14 bases in between. Germline loops: CDR1 SGHRS, CDR2 YFSETQ. The CDR3 covers 15 residues. Here the CDR3 reads CASSPNRDDTDTQYF. The DNA for the CDR3 is TGCGCCAGCAGCCCCAACAGGGATGACACAGATACGCAGTATTTT.